These T cell receptor beta chains were read from a single sample in a study of beta chain features in type 1 diabetes. Sequencing was performed with immunoSEQ multiplex PCR; in TCRdb, only in-frame clones are kept and a portion is missing. The sample lists 600,000 to 650,000 clones; about 16% were seen once. Sequencing was carried out using naive CD4+ T cells from blood. The receptors shown here come from a man in his late teens or twenties in good health. Each CDR3 is given with its conserved first and last residue. D genes are given only for firm matches. The size entry is marked missing in some rows and otherwise reads once, few, many or a size class.

CDR3 DNA,CDR3 protein,V gene,D gene,J gene,clone size
TGTGCCACCAGCAAGATAACCGCAGTGGGCTCTGGCTACACCTTC,CATSKITAVGSGYTF,TRBV15,.,TRBJ1-2,.
TGCAGCGTCAGAGCGCGGGAGCGGGGGAACACCGGGGAGCTGTTTTTT,CSVRARERGNTGELFF,TRBV29-1,TRBD2,TRBJ2-2,few
TGTGCCAGCAGGCCCCAGGGGTTAGGGAGTCAGCCCCAGCATTTT,CASRPQGLGSQPQHF,TRBV28,.,TRBJ1-5,few
TGTGCCATCAGTGCGGCGGCAGGGAACACCGGGGAGCTGTTTTTT,CAISAAAGNTGELFF,TRBV10-3,.,TRBJ2-2,few
TGTGCCAGCAGCCAAGTCTGGGCAAGCGGGGCGAGCACAGATACGCAGTATTTT,CASSQVWASGASTDTQYF,TRBV4-2,TRBD2,TRBJ2-3,.
TGTGCCAGCAGCCAAGCCCCGGGACAGGGAAGAAATGAGCAGTTCTTC,CASSQAPGQGRNEQFF,TRBV4-2,TRBD1,TRBJ2-1,.
TGTGCTAGCAGCTTATTGGCGGGGCGCACCGCAAATGAGCAGTTCTTC,CASSLLAGRTANEQFF,TRBV7-7,.,TRBJ2-1,.
TGTGCCAGCAGTTCACAGGGTGCGGGGACTGAAGCTTTCTTT,CASSSQGAGTEAFF,TRBV28,.,TRBJ1-1,.
TGTGCCAGCAGCTCGGGACAGGGTAGTAATGAGCAGTTCTTC,CASSSGQGSNEQFF,TRBV7-2,TRBD1,TRBJ2-1,.
TGTGCCAGCCGGAATGGGGCTAGCGTAACCTACGAGCAGTACTTC,CASRNGASVTYEQYF,TRBV28,.,TRBJ2-7,.
TGTGCCAGCAGCTCAAGCGGGGTTGGCACAGATACGCAGTATTTT,CASSSSGVGTDTQYF,TRBV7-2,TRBD2,TRBJ2-3,few
TGTGCCAGCAGCGTAGAAGGCAGCGAAAACTATGGCTACACCTTC,CASSVEGSENYGYTF,TRBV9,.,TRBJ1-2,.